This TCR beta chain derives from a study of spatial heterogeneity in lung cancer. For the study at large: More beta-chain than alpha-chain sequences were consistently detected.

Regarding time point: blood at routine non-recurrence follow-up after resection. Unsorted whole RNA of tumor, nontumor lung or frozen PBMC was sequenced. Every cDNA TCR molecule received its own unique molecular identifier. TCRdb processed the 5' RACE reads anew with MiXCR; each CDR3 protein has one entry. The table shows around 20,000 distinct CDR3 sequences, with 8.5% to 10% occurring only once. This clonotype was detected many times. The germline CDR1 and CDR2 sequences are DFQATT and SNEGSKA (reference sequence). The CDR3 sequence is 15 residues long. V gave up 3 bases and J gave up 2 bases; unmatched junction bases: 10.

The clonotype comes from a male donor with early-stage non-small cell lung cancer. The chain employs TRBV20-1 and TRBJ2-7; 7 positions match TRBD2. Sequencing used PBMCs, obtained at follow-up. In nucleotides, the CDR3 is TGCAGTGCTAGTGGGGCGGGGGACCGAGCCTACGAGCAGTACTTC. Its protein product is CSASGAGDRAYEQYF.